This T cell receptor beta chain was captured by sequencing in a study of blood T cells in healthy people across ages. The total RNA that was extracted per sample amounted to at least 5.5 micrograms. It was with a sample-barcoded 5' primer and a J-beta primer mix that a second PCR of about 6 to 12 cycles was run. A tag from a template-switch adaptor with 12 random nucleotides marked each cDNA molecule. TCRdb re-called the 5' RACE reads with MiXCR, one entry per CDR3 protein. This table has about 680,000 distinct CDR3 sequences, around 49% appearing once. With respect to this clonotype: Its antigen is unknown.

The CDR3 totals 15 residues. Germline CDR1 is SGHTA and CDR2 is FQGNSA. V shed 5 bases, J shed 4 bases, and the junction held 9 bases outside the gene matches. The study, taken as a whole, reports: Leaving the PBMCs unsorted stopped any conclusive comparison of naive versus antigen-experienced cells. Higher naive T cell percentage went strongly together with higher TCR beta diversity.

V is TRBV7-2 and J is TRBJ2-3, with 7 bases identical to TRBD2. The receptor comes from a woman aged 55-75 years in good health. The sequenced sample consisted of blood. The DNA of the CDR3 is TGTGCCAGCAGCCCCCAGCGGGGACGCGCAGATACGCAGTATTTT. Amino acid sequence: CASSPQRGRADTQYF.